One sample yielded the 21 T cell receptor beta chains listed below, sequenced in a study of shared clonotypes between healthy human individuals. Using immunoSEQ multiplex PCR, the repertoire was profiled, and TCRdb retains in-frame clones only, with some absent. The sample shows 2 million to 3 million clones, more than 85% of them seen only once. The sample was naive CD4+ T cells from PBMCs. Subset of the sample: CD45RA+ positively selected. The receptors originated from a man between 18 and 35 years old in good health. Some clones in this sample may be carry-over from other donors' samples.

The chain joins TRBV7-9 to TRBJ2-5; no firm D call. The CDR3 runs to 16 residues. The V gene lost 5 bases and the J gene lost 2 bases, with 18 bases spanning the gap. CDR1 SEHNR and CDR2 FQNEAQ come from the germline V gene (reference sequence). CDR3 coding DNA: TGTGCCAGCAGCCCCCAAAGATACGGAGCTCAAGAGACCCAGTACTTC. This gives the protein CASSPQRYGAQETQYF.

This clone was seen once. The chain recombines TRBV19 with TRBJ2-3, with 7 bases fitting TRBD2. This CDR3 spans 14 amino acids. CDR1 and CDR2 from the germline V gene are LNHDA and SQIVND (reference sequence). J gave up 3 bases and V 7 bases, and 7 bases lay outside the gene matches. CDR3 nucleotides: TGTGCCAGTACTCTGGGGCGGGAGACAGATACGCAGTATTTT. Protein product: CASTLGRETDTQYF.

The genes are TRBV18 and TRBJ2-3, with 9 bases matching TRBD2. Germline assignment: CDR1 KGHSH and CDR2 LQKENI. V lost 6 bases to trimming and J lost 2 bases; unmatched junction nucleotides: 3. The CDR3 is 14 residues long. The CDR3, as DNA: TGTGCCAGCTCCCGACTAGCGGTCACAGATACGCAGTATTTT. Protein: CASSRLAVTDTQYF.

This clone was detected a few times. The genes are TRBV28 and TRBJ1-5; the D gene is possibly TRBD1 (5 bases). The CDR3 is 13 residues long. Germline CDR1 and CDR2: MDHEN and SYDVKM. V shed 6 bases and J shed 5 bases, with 11 bases lying between them. CDR3 in DNA: TGTGCCAGCAGCCCCGGGGCCCATCAGCCCCAGCATTTT. Translating it yields CASSPGAHQPQHF.

The chain joins TRBV6-5 to TRBJ1-2, with TRBD1 identical over 8 bases. CDR1 is MNHEY and CDR2 is SVGAGI in the germline V gene. V dropped 6 bases and J dropped 3; count of bases not matched to a gene: 3. The CDR3 sequence is 13 residues long. In DNA, the CDR3 is TGTGCCAGCAGCGACAGGGGCCACTATGGCTACACCTTC. Residues: CASSDRGHYGYTF.

The rearrangement joins TRBV9 to TRBJ2-2; D ambiguous. Trimming took 5 bases from V and 0 from J, leaving 14 bases between them. This CDR3 spans 16 amino acids. Germline CDR1 and CDR2: SGDLS and YYNGEE. CDR3 loop: CASRDPKGTNTGELFF. The CDR3, as DNA: TGTGCCAGCAGAGATCCCAAGGGTACGAACACCGGGGAGCTGTTTTTT.

The chain has TRBV6-1 and TRBJ1-5; D uncertain. V was clipped by 1 base and J by 6 bases, with 7 bases between them. This CDR3 contains 13 residues. Germline CDR1 reads MNHNS; CDR2 reads SASEGT. CDR3 coding DNA: TGTGCCAGCAGTGAAGTCTGGGCTCAGCCCCAGCATTTT. Translated, it gives CASSEVWAQPQHF.

This clone was picked up one time. This chain connects TRBV28 to TRBJ2-5; TRBD2 agrees at 8 bases. The CDR3 is 15 amino acids. V was clipped by 3 bases and J by 4 bases; unmatched bases: 7. Per the germline V gene, CDR1 is MDHEN and CDR2 is SYDVKM. The CDR3 loop reads CASSFRLAGTETQYF. The CDR3, as DNA: TGTGCCAGCAGTTTTCGGCTAGCGGGTACAGAGACCCAGTACTTC.

This chain joins TRBV7-2 and TRBJ2-1, with D possibly being TRBD2 (6 bases). V lost 5 bases and J 1 base, leaving 18 bases between the germline ends. The CDR3 extends over 17 amino acids. Per germline, CDR1 SGHTA and CDR2 FQGNSA. The CDR3 loop reads CASSPRGSLASYNEQFF. DNA for the CDR3: TGTGCCAGCAGCCCCCGGGGGAGCTTGGCTTCCTACAATGAGCAGTTCTTC.

V gene TRBV10-1 combines with J gene TRBJ1-5; D gene ambiguous. Germline V lookup: CDR1 WNHNN, CDR2 SYGVQD (reference sequence). The CDR3 is made up of 13 amino acids. V lost 3 bases and J 5 bases, leaving 8 bases between the germline ends. The CDR3 is CASSDRRDQPQHF. The CDR3 region has the DNA TGCGCCAGCAGTGACCGGAGGGATCAGCCCCAGCATTTT.

The table lists this clone with a few counts. J is TRBJ2-2 and V is TRBV9, with a weak D call TRBD1 (6 bases). The CDR3 totals 15 residues. V was clipped by 5 bases and J by 0 bases, with 11 bases between them. CDR1 is SGDLS and CDR2 is YYNGEE in the germline V gene. CDR3 sequence reads: CASSYRDPNTGELFF. As DNA, the CDR3 is TGTGCCAGCAGTTACAGGGATCCGAACACCGGGGAGCTGTTTTTT. Filled out from reference TRBV9 and TRBJ2-2, the complete variable domain reads DSGVTQTPKHLITATGQRVTLRCSPRSGDLSVYWYQQSLDQGLQFLIQYYNGEERAKGNILERFSAQQFPDLHSELNLSSLELGDSALYFCASSYRDPNTGELFFGEGSRLTVL.

The rearrangement links TRBV4-3 to TRBJ2-2, with 12 bases matching TRBD2. In germline, CDR1 is LGHNA, CDR2 YSLEER. The CDR3 covers 15 residues. V was pared by 3 bases and J by 8 bases, with 4 bases of the junction left unmatched. In nucleotides, the CDR3 is TGCGCCAGCAGCCAGGCTAGCGGGAGGGCAGGGGAGCTGTTTTTT. Its protein is CASSQASGRAGELFF.

J is TRBJ1-3 and V is TRBV7-2; D is uncertain. The germline CDR1 and CDR2 sequences are SGHTA and FQGNSA. V lost 1 base, J lost 0 bases, and 10 bases lay in between. The CDR3 covers 16 residues. The CDR3 DNA sequence: TGTGCCAGCAGCTTAGGGTGGGGATTCTCTGGAAACACCATATATTTT. Protein: CASSLGWGFSGNTIYF.

The V and J genes are TRBV5-4 and TRBJ2-5, with 8 bases that match TRBD2. This CDR3 has 15 amino acids. Trimming removed 4 bases from V and 3 bases from J; junction bases left unmatched: 8. Germline V lookup: CDR1 SGHNT, CDR2 YYREEE (reference sequence). The CDR3 bases are TGTGCCAGCAGCCCGTGGCGGGGGGTCGAAGAGACCCAGTACTTC. This gives the protein CASSPWRGVEETQYF.

The table lists this clone with a count of one. The gene calls are TRBV11-2 and TRBJ2-7; no firm D call. Germline CDR1 SGHAT, CDR2 FQNNGV. The CDR3 extends over 13 amino acids. Trimming stripped 5 bases from V and 1 base from J, with 9 bases between. The CDR3 spells CASSPRVSYEQYF. As DNA, the CDR3 is TGTGCCAGCAGCCCCCGTGTTTCCTACGAGCAGTACTTC.

The rearrangement joins TRBV5-4 to TRBJ2-6; D unresolved. This CDR3 comprises 15 residues. Trimming left V 2 bases short and J 0 bases short, with 6 bases between. CDR1 and CDR2 (germline): SGHNT, YYREEE (reference sequence). The CDR3 region has the DNA TGTGCCAGCAGCTTCACGGGCTCTGGGGCCAACGTCCTGACTTTC. Protein sequence: CASSFTGSGANVLTF.

CDR3 DNA sequence: TGTGCCAGCAGCCAATCCTCCGGGAGTGGGAACACCGGGGAGCTGTTTTTT. It encodes CASSQSSGSGNTGELFF. The chain is built from TRBV4-2 and TRBJ2-2, with D perhaps matching TRBD2 (6 bases). The germline V gene encodes CDR1 LGHNA and CDR2 YNFKEQ. Trimming removed 2 bases from V and 1 base from J, with 14 bases in between. The CDR3 extends over 17 amino acids.

This chain links TRBV11-3 with TRBJ2-1; 7 bases fit TRBD1. CDR3 length: 14 residues. From germline, CDR1 is SGHNT and CDR2 YENEEA. Germline trimming cut 4 bases from V and 5 bases from J; bases unmatched to any gene: 5. CDR3 DNA: TGTGCCAGCAGCTCCGGGACAGCGCACAATGAGCAGTTCTTC. Its translation is CASSSGTAHNEQFF.

This clone was recorded once. The chain employs TRBV25-1 and TRBJ2-3; no reliable D call. The V gene lost 2 bases and the J gene lost 7 bases, with 7 bases spanning the gap. The CDR3 contains 12 residues. CDR1 is MGHDK and CDR2 is SYGVNS in the germline V gene. In nucleotides, the CDR3 is TGTGCCAGCAGTGAAGTTACGTATACGCAGTATTTT. Its translation is CASSEVTYTQYF. Looking up the rest from reference TRBV25-1 and TRBJ2-3 gives the full variable domain: EADIYQTPRYLVIGTGKKITLECSQTMGHDKMYWYQQDPGMELHLIHYSYGVNSTEKGDLSSESTVSRIRTEHFPLTLESARPSHTSQYLCASSEVTYTQYFGPGTRLTVL.

In DNA form, the CDR3 reads TGTGCCTGGAGTGTGAACAGGGTCCAGCCCCAGCATTTT. This encodes CAWSVNRVQPQHF. V usage is TRBV30 and J usage is TRBJ1-5; D might be TRBD1 (6 bases). The CDR3 covers 13 residues. Trimming stripped 0 bases from V and 7 bases from J, with 10 bases between. Germline assignment: CDR1 GTSNPN and CDR2 SVGIG (reference sequence).

The chain links TRBV11-2 to TRBJ2-1, with a tentative D call TRBD2 (6 bases). Germline V gene data show CDR1 as SGHAT and CDR2 as FQNNGV. CDR3 size: 16 residues. Trimming shortened V by 6 bases and J by 9 bases, and 24 bases separated the two germline ends. Written as DNA, the CDR3 is TGTGCCAGCAGGGATTTGAAGGCTAGTCCCGGGGGTGAGCAGTTCTTC. Its translation is CASRDLKASPGGEQFF. The variable domain in full, completed from reference TRBV11-2 and TRBJ2-1, reads EAGVAQSPRYKIIEKRQSVAFWCNPISGHATLYWYQQILGQGPKLLIQFQNNGVVDDSQLPKDRFSAERLKGVDSTLKIQPAKLEDSAVYLCASRDLKASPGGEQFFGPGTRLTVL.